This is a list of T cell receptor beta chains from one sample in a study of Graves' ophthalmopathy and Graves' hyperthyroidism. In TCRdb, the multiplex PCR reads were re-called with MiXCR into one record per CDR3 protein. In the table there are 200,000 to 250,000 distinct CDR3 sequences, roughly 50% of which are singletons. Sequences were obtained from peripheral blood. All receptors derive from an adult man with Graves' ophthalmopathy. Both conserved end residues are part of each CDR3. Each record gives: J gene, clone size, V gene, D gene, CDR3 protein. A D gene is named only where the DNA matches it firmly. Clone size is given for some rows only: seen once, a few or many times, or a class if the clone is expanded.

>TRBJ2-7|once|TRBV29-1|NA
CSVVGKWADEQYF
>TRBJ2-7|NA|TRBV10-3|NA
CASSEFSVRDYEQYF
>TRBJ2-7|NA|TRBV2|NA
CASTLSYAPYEQYF
>TRBJ2-7|NA|TRBV10-2|TRBD2
CASSTEAGSSYEQYF
>TRBJ2-2|few|TRBV7-3|NA
CASSPRASNTGELFF
>TRBJ2-2|NA|TRBV29-1|NA
CSVAGHAEELFF
>TRBJ1-2|NA|TRBV12-3/TRBV12-4|TRBD1
CASSPITGGHSYTF
>TRBJ2-7|few|TRBV2|NA
CASSLADSNYEQYF
>TRBJ2-7|few|TRBV2|NA
CASSEGGAVYEQYF
>TRBJ2-7|few|TRBV20-1|TRBD1
CSASSRQGAYEQYF
>TRBJ2-2|NA|TRBV9|NA
CASSLQDTGELFF
>TRBJ2-7|NA|TRBV10-3|NA
CASSSGVIYEQYF
>TRBJ2-7|NA|TRBV5-6|TRBD1
CASSLPYGEGADEQYF
>TRBJ1-2|many|TRBV2|NA
CASSGGQLRVYGYTF
>TRBJ2-2|few|TRBV5-8|NA
CASSLRGYTGELFF
>TRBJ2-7|NA|TRBV20-1|TRBD2
CSARPPRLAGSYEQYF
>TRBJ2-7|few|TRBV20-1|TRBD2
CSARASGARTYEQYF
>TRBJ1-3|NA|TRBV7-9|TRBD1
CASSPTQGAYGNTIYF
>TRBJ1-5|few|TRBV5-5|NA
CASSHEGKSNQPQHF
>TRBJ1-4|NA|TRBV12-3/TRBV12-4|TRBD1
CASSTTGGSEKLFF
>TRBJ2-7|NA|TRBV7-8|NA
CASSLRGAPYEQYF
>TRBJ2-7|NA|TRBV20-1|TRBD2
CSARGEGSYEQYF
>TRBJ2-7|NA|TRBV24-1|NA
CATSPDRVGGEQYF
>TRBJ2-5|NA|TRBV30|NA
CAWSGGAQETQYF
>TRBJ1-1|NA|TRBV29-1|NA
CSAQDRPNTEAFF
>TRBJ1-2|many|TRBV9|NA
CASSGGGLYTF
>TRBJ1-1|NA|TRBV6-6|TRBD1
CASSYSTGKKGTEAFF